These T cell receptor beta chains were read from a single sample in a study of shared clonotypes between healthy human individuals. Here immunoSEQ multiplex PCR was the method, and the copy in TCRdb shows in-frame clones only, minus some. The table records about 750,000 clones, 85% to 95% of them present only once. The sequenced sample was naive CD8+ T cells sorted from blood. All receptors derive from a man aged 25-45 years in good health. CDR3s include the opening cysteine and the closing phenylalanine or tryptophan. The D gene is left open where the match is weak. Only part of the rows carry a size: once, few, many, or a class if the clone is expanded.

D gene	J gene	clone size	V gene	CDR3 DNA	CDR3 protein
NA	TRBJ2-1	once	TRBV4-1	TGCGCCAGCAGCCAAGATCTAACAGGGCTGTCCTACAATGAGCAGTTCTTC	CASSQDLTGLSYNEQFF
TRBD1	TRBJ2-1	NA	TRBV11-3	TGTGCCAGCAGCCTCGGAGGGACAGGGTTCGACAATGAGCAGTTCTTC	CASSLGGTGFDNEQFF
NA	TRBJ2-6	NA	TRBV27	TGTGCCAGCAGCGACAGAGTTGGGGCCAACGTCCTGACTTTC	CASSDRVGANVLTF
TRBD2	TRBJ2-1	NA	TRBV15	TGTGCCACCAGCAAGCGGCGGGGGGTCTCCTACAATGAGCAGTTCTTC	CATSKRRGVSYNEQFF
NA	TRBJ2-2	NA	TRBV28	TGTGCCAGCAGTAGGGGGGCCGGGGAGCTGTTTTTT	CASSRGAGELFF
NA	TRBJ2-7	once	TRBV4-3	TGCGCCAGCAGCCAAGATATTGGGGGCTACGAGCAGTACTTC	CASSQDIGGYEQYF
TRBD2	TRBJ2-5	NA	TRBV18	TGTGCCAGCTCAATAAGCGGGAGAATTGGTGCCCAAGAGACCCAGTACTTC	CASSISGRIGAQETQYF
TRBD1	TRBJ1-1	NA	TRBV5-4	TGTGCCAGCAGCTCCGGGGACAGGGGGCATAACACTGAAGCTTTCTTT	CASSSGDRGHNTEAFF
NA	TRBJ2-1	NA	TRBV6-5	TGTGCCAGCAGTTACTCAAGTGAGCAGTTCTTC	CASSYSSEQFF
TRBD2	TRBJ2-7	NA	TRBV7-3	TGTGCCAGCAGCCAAGGGGTAGCGGGAGGTAGGGACGAGCAGTACTTC	CASSQGVAGGRDEQYF
NA	TRBJ2-5	once	TRBV18	TGTGCCAGCTCACCCAATGTTTCTAATATGGAGACCCAGTACTTC	CASSPNVSNMETQYF
TRBD1	TRBJ2-7	NA	TRBV7-2	TGTGCCAGCAGCTTAGGGTCAGGGGGATCCTACGAGCAGTACTTC	CASSLGSGGSYEQYF
NA	TRBJ2-7	NA	TRBV29-1	TGCAGCATAGGCAAGGGGGGCGCCCTATCCTACGAGCAGTACTTC	CSIGKGGALSYEQYF
NA	TRBJ1-5	NA	TRBV7-2	TGTGCCAGCAGCTTACACGGCAATCAGCCCCAGCATTTT	CASSLHGNQPQHF
NA	TRBJ2-7	once	TRBV28	TGTGCCAGCAGTTCATTAGATTTCGAGCAGTACTTC	CASSSLDFEQYF
TRBD1	TRBJ1-2	NA	TRBV7-9	TGTGCCAGCACCTCGGGACAGGGGGCCAACTATGGCTACACCTTC	CASTSGQGANYGYTF
NA	TRBJ2-5	NA	TRBV7-9	TGTGCCAGCAGCTCCCTCTTCCCGTCCGAGGGAGAGACCCAGTACTTC	CASSSLFPSEGETQYF
NA	TRBJ2-1	NA	TRBV19	TGTGCCAGTCGGCCGCTAGAAGGGACCAATGAGCAGTTCTTC	CASRPLEGTNEQFF
NA	TRBJ1-2	once	TRBV28	TGTGCCAGCTTGAGGCTCGGGGATCACTATGGCTACACCTTC	CASLRLGDHYGYTF
NA	TRBJ2-7	NA	TRBV4-2	TGTGCCAGCAGCCAAGATGATGTGGGAGAAACCTACGAGCAGTACTTC	CASSQDDVGETYEQYF